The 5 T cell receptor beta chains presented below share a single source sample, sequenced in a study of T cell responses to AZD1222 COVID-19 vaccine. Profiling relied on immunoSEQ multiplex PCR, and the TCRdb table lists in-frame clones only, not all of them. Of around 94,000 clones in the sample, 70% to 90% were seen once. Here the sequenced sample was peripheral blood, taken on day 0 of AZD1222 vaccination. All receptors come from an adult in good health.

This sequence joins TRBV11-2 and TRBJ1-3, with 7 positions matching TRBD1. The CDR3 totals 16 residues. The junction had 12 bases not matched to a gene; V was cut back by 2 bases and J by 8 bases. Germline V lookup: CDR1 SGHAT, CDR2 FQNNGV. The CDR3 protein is CASSLNPEGAGDTIYF. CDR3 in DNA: TGTGCCAGCAGCTTAAATCCGGAGGGGGCCGGGGACACCATATATTTT.

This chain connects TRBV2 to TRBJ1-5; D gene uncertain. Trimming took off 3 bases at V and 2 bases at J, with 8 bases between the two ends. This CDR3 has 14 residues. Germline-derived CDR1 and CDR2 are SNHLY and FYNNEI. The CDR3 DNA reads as TGTGCCAGCAGTGAGTGGGTCGGCAATCAGCCCCAGCATTTT. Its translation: CASSEWVGNQPQHF.

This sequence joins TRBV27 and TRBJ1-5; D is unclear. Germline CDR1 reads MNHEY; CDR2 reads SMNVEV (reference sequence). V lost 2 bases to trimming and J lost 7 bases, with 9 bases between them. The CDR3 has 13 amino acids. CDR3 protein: CASSLQERQPQHF. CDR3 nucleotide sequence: TGTGCCAGCAGTTTACAGGAAAGACAGCCCCAGCATTTT.

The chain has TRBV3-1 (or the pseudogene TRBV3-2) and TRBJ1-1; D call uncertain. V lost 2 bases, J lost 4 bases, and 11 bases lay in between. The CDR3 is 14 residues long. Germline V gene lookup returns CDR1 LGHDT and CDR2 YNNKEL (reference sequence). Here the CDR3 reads CASSQWVGGTEAFF. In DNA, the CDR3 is TGTGCCAGCAGCCAATGGGTCGGTGGCACTGAAGCTTTCTTT.

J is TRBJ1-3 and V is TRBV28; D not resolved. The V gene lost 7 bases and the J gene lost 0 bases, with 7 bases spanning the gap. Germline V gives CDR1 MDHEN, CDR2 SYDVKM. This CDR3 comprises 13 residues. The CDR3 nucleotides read TGTGCCAGCACCCTAAGCTCTGGAAACACCATATATTTT. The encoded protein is CASTLSSGNTIYF.